The T cell receptor beta chain under discussion was sequenced for a study of Graves' ophthalmopathy and Graves' hyperthyroidism. Study-level information: Peripheral blood was obtained at first diagnosis, ahead of any treatment.

Using RNA transcripts, the TCR beta CDR3 regions were amplified. First-round RT-PCR employed HTBI primers, with a second-round multiplex PCR after it. TCRdb reprocessed the multiplex PCR reads via MiXCR and lists one record per CDR3 protein. There are over 650,000 distinct CDR3 sequences in the sample; approximately 39% occur only once, and roughly 3.5% lies in the top ten. Germline CDR1 is MGHDK and CDR2 is SYGVNS. V gave up 5 bases and J gave up 0 bases, with 17 bases separating them. CDR3 length: 17 amino acids. This clonotype has a handful of counts. The sample consisted of peripheral blood. V usage is TRBV25-1 and J usage is TRBJ1-3; D call uncertain. The source of this sequence is an adult man with Graves' ophthalmopathy. The CDR3 protein is CASSFVSGPGSGNTIYF. CDR3 bases: TGTGCCAGCAGTTTCGTATCCGGGCCCGGCTCTGGAAACACCATATATTTT.